The 21 T cell receptor beta chains given below trace back to one sample, sequenced in a study of long-term antiretroviral therapy in people with HIV. Run at survey level, the immunoSEQ assay was version v3.0. The table came from immunoSEQ multiplex PCR; TCRdb's copy has only in-frame clones and leaves some out. The sample carries about 39,000 clones, approximately 86% recorded once. Material: unsorted PBMCs, obtained just before starting antiretroviral therapy. The receptors shown here come from a woman aged 18-35 years with HIV.

CDR3 in DNA: TGTGCCAGCAGCTTATCTGGTGAGCAGTTCTTC. Its translation: CASSLSGEQFF. This chain uses TRBV13 with TRBJ2-1, with no clear D. This CDR3 has 11 amino acids. The V end was cut by 2 bases, the J end by 9 bases, with 5 bases between. Per the germline V gene, CDR1 is PRHDT and CDR2 is FYEKMQ (reference sequence).

This clone turned up a few times. The V call is TRBV20-1, the J call TRBJ1-2; D gene ambiguous. V was cut by 2 bases and J by 8 bases, with 9 bases left in between. Germline V gene sequence: CDR1 DFQATT, CDR2 SNEGSKA (reference sequence). The CDR3 consists of 11 residues. CDR3 in amino acids: CSARIGEGYTF. The CDR3 DNA reads as TGCAGTGCTAGAATAGGAGAGGGCTACACCTTC.

The V and J genes are TRBV7-2 and TRBJ2-2; tentatively, D is TRBD2 (5 bases). CDR1 is SGHTA and CDR2 is FQGNSA in the germline V gene. The germline V and J ends were trimmed by 5 bases and 6 bases, with 10 bases remaining between them. The CDR3 is made up of 13 amino acids. The CDR3 nucleotides read TGTGCCAGCAGCCCCACTAGGGCCGGGGAGCTGTTTTTT. This gives the protein CASSPTRAGELFF. The full variable domain, rest sourced from reference TRBV7-2 and TRBJ2-2, is GAGVSQSPSNKVTEKGKDVELRCDPISGHTALYWYRQSLGQGLEFLIYFQGNSAPDKSGLPSDRFSAERTGGSVSTLTIQRTQQEDSAVYLCASSPTRAGELFFGEGSRLTVL.

This sequence joins TRBV28 and TRBJ2-7, with D tentatively TRBD2 (6 bases). Trimming pared 6 bases from V and 3 bases from J, leaving 12 bases between. The CDR3 extends over 13 amino acids. Germline V gives CDR1 MDHEN, CDR2 SYDVKM. The CDR3 reads CASRSGGLYEQYF. CDR3 nucleotides: TGTGCCAGCAGATCCGGGGGTCTCTACGAGCAGTACTTC.

The V call is TRBV6-5, the J call TRBJ1-1, with D maybe TRBD1 (6 bases). Between the trimmed V and J ends, which lost 8 bases and 5 bases, there was a span of 9 bases. CDR1 is MNHEY and CDR2 is SVGAGI in the germline V gene. The CDR3 loop spans 11 amino acids. CDR3 in amino acids: CASYRVTEAFF. In DNA, the CDR3 is TGTGCCAGCTACAGGGTGACTGAAGCTTTCTTT.

This clone appeared a single time. The chain combines TRBV19 with TRBJ1-2, with D possibly being TRBD1 (5 bases). The CDR3 contains 15 residues. Deletions cut 5 bases from V and 4 bases from J, with 17 bases between. CDR1 is LNHDA and CDR2 is SQIVND in the germline V gene (reference sequence). The CDR3 DNA sequence: TGTGCCAGTAGTCCGGGGACCGCGGGGGTCTATGGCTACACCTTC. Amino acid sequence: CASSPGTAGVYGYTF.

V and J are TRBV14 and TRBJ1-3, with D possibly being TRBD1 (5 bases). Trimming took off 3 bases at V and 2 bases at J, with 11 bases between the two ends. CDR3 size: 15 residues. Germline CDR1 and CDR2: SGHDN and FVKESK. CDR3 amino acids: CASSQEGFAGNTIYF. CDR3 nucleotides: TGTGCCAGCAGCCAGGAGGGGTTCGCTGGAAACACCATATATTTT.

The chain couples TRBV2 to TRBJ2-2; D is perhaps TRBD1 (6 bases). Deletions cut 9 bases from V and 1 base from J, with 15 bases between. In germline, CDR1 is SNHLY, CDR2 FYNNEI. The CDR3 contains 15 residues. CDR3 sequence (DNA): TGTGCCAGGGAAATACAGGGACGGAACACCGGGGAGCTGTTTTTT. As protein: CAREIQGRNTGELFF.

This sequence joins TRBV5-6 and TRBJ1-2; 9 bases match TRBD1. Germline values: CDR1 SGHDT, CDR2 YYEEEE. V shed 4 bases, J shed 2 bases, and the junction held 18 bases outside the gene matches. The CDR3 totals 19 residues. As DNA, the CDR3 is TGTGCCAGCAGCCTCCTGAGGGGGTTGTGGGACAGGGCGAACTATGGCTACACCTTC. Its translation: CASSLLRGLWDRANYGYTF. Full variable domain (remainder filled in from reference TRBV5-6 and TRBJ1-2): DAGVTQSPTHLIKTRGQQVTLRCSPKSGHDTVSWYQQALGQGPQFIFQYYEEEERQRGNFPDRFSGHQFPNYSSELNVNALLLGDSALYLCASSLLRGLWDRANYGYTFGSGTRLTVV.

The chain uses TRBV19 and TRBJ2-7; 8 bases line up with TRBD2. V was pared by 10 bases and J by 2 bases, with 7 bases of the junction left unmatched. Germline V CDR1 and CDR2: LNHDA, SQIVND (reference sequence). The CDR3 loop spans 13 amino acids. The CDR3 coding sequence is TGTGCCACGAGCCGGGGGGGGCCCTACGAGCAGTACTTC. Residues: CATSRGGPYEQYF.

The CDR3 nucleotides read TGTGCCAGCAGTCAAAGGACAGCAGCCTACGAGCAGTACTTC. It encodes CASSQRTAAYEQYF. The V and J genes are TRBV6-1 and TRBJ2-7, with D tentatively TRBD1 (6 bases). The CDR3 totals 14 residues. Trimming stripped 5 bases from V and 2 bases from J, with 13 bases between. Germline CDR1 reads MNHNS; CDR2 reads SASEGT.

V gene TRBV4-3 combines with J gene TRBJ1-3; maybe TRBD1 (5 bases). V lost 0 bases and J 4 bases, leaving 10 bases between the germline ends. This CDR3 is 15 amino acids long. The V gene's germline CDR1 is LGHNA and CDR2 YSLEER. CDR3 amino acids: CASSQDREAGNTIYF. The CDR3, as DNA: TGCGCCAGCAGCCAAGACAGGGAAGCAGGAAACACCATATATTTT.

This rearrangement joins TRBV5-4 to TRBJ2-7; 10 bases line up with TRBD2. J was trimmed by 3 bases and V by 0 bases; bases with no gene match: 6. Germline assignment: CDR1 SGHNT and CDR2 YYREEE (reference sequence). The CDR3 covers 16 residues. CDR3 in amino acids: CASSLGLAGDHYEQYF. The CDR3 coding sequence is TGTGCCAGCAGCTTGGGGCTAGCGGGAGACCACTACGAGCAGTACTTC.

The genes are TRBV28 and TRBJ1-2; no definite D call. The V gene lost 10 bases and the J gene lost 8 bases, with 14 bases spanning the gap. There are 11 residues in the CDR3. Germline CDR1 is MDHEN and CDR2 is SYDVKM. The chain's CDR3 is CATQWSEGYTF. DNA for the CDR3: TGTGCCACCCAATGGTCGGAGGGCTACACCTTC.

V and J are TRBV4-3 and TRBJ2-1; 10 nucleotides align to TRBD2. Germline CDR1 and CDR2: LGHNA and YSLEER. Trimming at V came to 1 base and at J to 10 bases, leaving 13 bases not matched to a gene. The CDR3 covers 17 residues. In DNA form, the CDR3 reads TGCGCCAGCAGCCAAGGGGCGTCCACTAGCGGGATTAAAGAGCAGTTCTTC. Amino acid sequence: CASSQGASTSGIKEQFF.

The CDR3 DNA sequence: TGCGCCAGCAGCCAAGATCCAAGACTATCCTACGAGCAGTACTTC. Amino acids: CASSQDPRLSYEQYF. This sequence joins TRBV4-3 and TRBJ2-7; TRBD2 is a possible D gene (5 bases). The ends were cut back, 0 bases at V and 1 base at J, with 10 bases in the middle. CDR3 length: 15 residues. The germline V gene has CDR1 LGHNA and CDR2 YSLEER.

This clone was detected a few times. The CDR3 DNA reads TGTGCCAGCAGTGTGAGCGGGACCATGAACACTGAAGCTTTCTTT. Translated: CASSVSGTMNTEAFF. This chain connects TRBV6-5 to TRBJ1-1, with D maybe TRBD1 (5 bases). This CDR3 is 15 amino acids long. The V gene lost 5 bases and the J gene lost 0 bases, with 13 bases spanning the gap. Germline V gives CDR1 MNHEY, CDR2 SVGAGI.

This chain joins TRBV10-2 and TRBJ1-2, with D possibly TRBD1 on 6 matching bases. The CDR3 is 14 amino acids. CDR1 WSHSY and CDR2 SAAADI come from the germline V gene. Trimming cost V 6 bases and J 0 bases, with 11 bases left between them. The CDR3 protein is CASSGQLTNYGYTF. The CDR3 nucleotides read TGCGCCAGCAGCGGACAGCTAACTAACTATGGCTACACCTTC.

This clone was seen a handful of times. The J gene is TRBJ1-4, the V gene TRBV19; 9 bases match TRBD1. The CDR3 runs 18 residues. CDR1 and CDR2 from the germline V gene are LNHDA and SQIVND (reference sequence). Losses at the gene ends were 9 bases for V and 4 bases for J; bases not matched to a gene: 18. The CDR3 nucleotides read TGTGCCAGCCAGGGACAGGGAAGGCCAGGCGGGTTTAATGAAAAACTGTTTTTT. Translated, it gives CASQGQGRPGGFNEKLFF.

The V call is TRBV5-8, the J call TRBJ2-7; D remains ambiguous. V was clipped by 2 bases and J by 3 bases, with 6 bases between them. Looked up from germline, CDR1 is SGHTS and CDR2 is YDEGEE. The CDR3 runs to 12 residues. The CDR3 sequence: CASSLDLYEQYF. CDR3 sequence (DNA): TGTGCCAGCAGCTTAGACCTCTACGAGCAGTACTTC.

This clone was observed once. The chain links TRBV30 to TRBJ2-7, with 7 bases identical to TRBD1. V was pared by 7 bases and J by 1 base, with 19 bases of the junction left unmatched. This CDR3 is 17 amino acids long. The V gene's germline CDR1 is GTSNPN and CDR2 SVGIG (reference sequence). Here the CDR3 DNA reads TGTGCCTCCATGACCGGGACAGAAAAGGTAATATCCTACGAGCAGTACTTC. Translating gives CASMTGTEKVISYEQYF.